These T cell receptor beta chains were read from a single sample in a study of blood T cell repertoires in COVID-19. Profiling relied on immunoSEQ multiplex PCR, and the TCRdb table lists in-frame clones only, not all of them. The sample consists of around 190,000 clones, 70% to 80% of them appearing once. The sequencing input was peripheral blood. Receptor source: a woman in her forties with COVID-19, enrolled during active disease. Both conserved end residues are part of each CDR3. The order of the fields is J gene, clone size, D gene, V gene, CDR3 DNA, CDR3 protein. A D gene is named only where the DNA matches it firmly. Some rows mark clone size as missing; the rest say once, few, many or name a class of expanded clone.

J: TRBJ1-1; size: NA; D: TRBD1; V: TRBV20-1; DNA: TGCAGTGCTAGTCCCCGGACAGGGGGGAACACTGAAGCTTTCTTT; CDR3: CSASPRTGGNTEAFF
J: TRBJ2-1; size: NA; D: NA; V: TRBV28; DNA: TGTGCCAGCAACTGGGGCCACAATGAGCAGTTCTTC; CDR3: CASNWGHNEQFF
J: TRBJ2-3; size: NA; D: NA; V: TRBV4-3; DNA: TGCGCCAGCAGCCAAGATAGGGGCCGGAGCACAGATACGCAGTATTTT; CDR3: CASSQDRGRSTDTQYF
J: TRBJ1-2; size: NA; D: NA; V: TRBV2; DNA: TGTGCCAGCAGTATTAACAGGGAGTGGGTCTATGGCTACACCTTC; CDR3: CASSINREWVYGYTF
J: TRBJ1-4; size: NA; D: NA; V: TRBV7-9; DNA: TGTGCCAGCAGCCCACCGCCCTTAGAAGCAACTAATGAAAAACTGTTTTTT; CDR3: CASSPPPLEATNEKLFF
J: TRBJ1-1; size: once; D: NA; V: TRBV5-1; DNA: TGCGCCAGCAGCGTTGGGAGCGGCACTGAAGCTTTCTTT; CDR3: CASSVGSGTEAFF
J: TRBJ1-2; size: once; D: NA; V: TRBV29-1; DNA: TGCAGCGCGCTTAGCGGGGTGGTCTATGGCTACACCTTC; CDR3: CSALSGVVYGYTF
J: TRBJ2-7; size: once; D: NA; V: TRBV2; DNA: TGTGCCAGCAGTGAACATTGGGACACGGGTTACGAGCAGTACTTC; CDR3: CASSEHWDTGYEQYF
J: TRBJ2-1; size: NA; D: TRBD2; V: TRBV5-1; DNA: TGCGCCAGCAGCTTGGGAGTGGGTAGCGGGCGCAATGAGCAGTTCTTC; CDR3: CASSLGVGSGRNEQFF
J: TRBJ1-5; size: NA; D: TRBD1; V: TRBV2; DNA: TGTGCCAGCAGTGTGGGACAGGGCTTCCAGCCCCAGCATTTT; CDR3: CASSVGQGFQPQHF
J: TRBJ2-2; size: NA; D: NA; V: TRBV6-5; DNA: TGTGCCAGCATCTTCCTCGGGGAGCTGTTTTTT; CDR3: CASIFLGELFF
J: TRBJ2-5; size: NA; D: NA; V: TRBV7-9; DNA: TGTGCCAGCAGCTTACAGGCCGCGGGACAGGAGACCCAGTACTTC; CDR3: CASSLQAAGQETQYF
J: TRBJ1-4; size: NA; D: NA; V: TRBV4-1; DNA: TGCGCCAGCAGCCAAGAAGAGAGCTGGAATGAAAAACTGTTTTTT; CDR3: CASSQEESWNEKLFF
J: TRBJ2-1; size: NA; D: TRBD2; V: TRBV29-1; DNA: TGCAGCGTTGAACCTAGCGGGGGGGTATACAATGAGCAGTTCTTC; CDR3: CSVEPSGGVYNEQFF
J: TRBJ2-3; size: few; D: TRBD2; V: TRBV9; DNA: TGTGCCAGCAGCGTACTAGCGGGGGAGGGGGATACGCAGTATTTT; CDR3: CASSVLAGEGDTQYF
J: TRBJ1-6; size: NA; D: TRBD1; V: TRBV2; DNA: TGTGCCAGCAGTGAAGGGGGCAGGGGGGCTTCACCCCTCCACTTT; CDR3: CASSEGGRGASPLHF
J: TRBJ1-5; size: NA; D: TRBD1; V: TRBV19; DNA: TGTGCCAGTAGTCTGGGGACAGGGGATCAGCCCCAGCATTTT; CDR3: CASSLGTGDQPQHF
J: TRBJ2-4; size: NA; D: NA; V: TRBV25-1; DNA: TGTGCCAGCAGTGATCCGACAGTTTCCCCTTTAGACATTCAGTACTTC; CDR3: CASSDPTVSPLDIQYF
J: TRBJ2-4; size: NA; D: TRBD1; V: TRBV4-2; DNA: TGTGCCAGCAGCCAAGCAGGGGGCGATAACATTCAGTACTTC; CDR3: CASSQAGGDNIQYF
J: TRBJ1-4; size: NA; D: NA; V: TRBV5-4; DNA: TGTGCCAGCAGCGGGGGGGGTGAAAAACTGTTTTTT; CDR3: CASSGGGEKLFF
J: TRBJ1-3; size: once; D: NA; V: TRBV30; DNA: TGTGCCTGGGGGGGAGTTAGCTCTGGAAACACCATATATTTT; CDR3: CAWGGVSSGNTIYF
J: TRBJ2-2; size: NA; D: NA; V: TRBV18; DNA: TGTGCCAGCTCACCAATAGTCGGGGACACCGGGGAGCTGTTTTTT; CDR3: CASSPIVGDTGELFF
J: TRBJ2-7; size: NA; D: TRBD1; V: TRBV5-4; DNA: TGTGCCAGCAGCTTGGATAGGGGGCTAGCTAGACTTGGAGAGCAGTACTTC; CDR3: CASSLDRGLARLGEQYF
J: TRBJ1-6; size: NA; D: TRBD1; V: TRBV5-4; DNA: TGTGCCAGCAGCTGGATGGTTGGACAGGGGGCTTCACCCCTCCACTTT; CDR3: CASSWMVGQGASPLHF
J: TRBJ2-5; size: NA; D: TRBD1; V: TRBV4-3; DNA: TGCGCCAGCAGCCCCGCCGGGACAGGGGTTAGGGGGACCCAGTACTTC; CDR3: CASSPAGTGVRGTQYF
J: TRBJ2-1; size: NA; D: NA; V: TRBV4-2; DNA: TGTGCCAGCAGCCAAGATGGACAGACGAACAATGAGCAGTTCTTC; CDR3: CASSQDGQTNNEQFF
J: TRBJ2-7; size: NA; D: NA; V: TRBV6-5; DNA: TGTGCCAGCAGTAACAGGGGACTCTCCTACGAGCAGTACTTC; CDR3: CASSNRGLSYEQYF
J: TRBJ2-7; size: once; D: TRBD2; V: TRBV7-8; DNA: TGTGCCAGCAGCGCCCCGGAGCGGGGGCACTCCTACGAGCAGTACTTC; CDR3: CASSAPERGHSYEQYF
J: TRBJ1-4; size: few; D: TRBD1; V: TRBV7-2; DNA: TGTGCCAGCAGCATCTACAGGGGCGGGAATGAAAAACTGTTTTTT; CDR3: CASSIYRGGNEKLFF
J: TRBJ2-2; size: NA; D: TRBD1; V: TRBV5-4; DNA: TGTGCCAGCACCTCAGGGGGACAGGGTGGCACCGGGGAGCTGTTTTTT; CDR3: CASTSGGQGGTGELFF
J: TRBJ1-1; size: NA; D: NA; V: TRBV29-1; DNA: TGCAGCGTGGGGTCGGGGATAATGAACACTGAAGCTTTCTTT; CDR3: CSVGSGIMNTEAFF
J: TRBJ2-7; size: NA; D: TRBD2; V: TRBV5-1; DNA: TGCGCCAGCAGCTCGACTAGCGGGAGTGACGAGCAGTACTTC; CDR3: CASSSTSGSDEQYF
J: TRBJ1-1; size: NA; D: NA; V: TRBV11-2; DNA: TGTGCCAGCAGTCTCCGGGTCCACACTGAAGCTTTCTTT; CDR3: CASSLRVHTEAFF
J: TRBJ2-7; size: NA; D: TRBD1; V: TRBV27; DNA: TGTGCCAGCAGTAAACCGGCGACAGGGGACCATATAATGGGGGTATATCGCGAGCAGTACTTC; CDR3: CASSKPATGDHIMGVYREQYF
J: TRBJ1-5; size: NA; D: NA; V: TRBV5-1; DNA: TGCGCCAGCAGCTTGGGGCAGGGAGGGAGTAGCAATCAGCCCCAGCATTTT; CDR3: CASSLGQGGSSNQPQHF
J: TRBJ1-3; size: medium-sized; D: NA; V: TRBV4-1; DNA: TGCGCCAGCAGCCCCCCCGGCTCTGGAAACACCATATATTTT; CDR3: CASSPPGSGNTIYF
J: TRBJ2-1; size: NA; D: NA; V: TRBV5-4; DNA: TGTGCCAGCAACCCCCTGTCGGCGGGAAAGAATGAGCAGTTCTTC; CDR3: CASNPLSAGKNEQFF
J: TRBJ1-1; size: NA; D: TRBD1; V: TRBV19; DNA: TGTGCCAGTAGATCGTCCCGGGACAGACTAATGAACACTGAAGCTTTCTTT; CDR3: CASRSSRDRLMNTEAFF
J: TRBJ2-7; size: NA; D: NA; V: TRBV7-9; DNA: TGTGCCAGCAGCTTAGTGTTGGGAGCGGCCTACGAGCAGTACTTC; CDR3: CASSLVLGAAYEQYF
J: TRBJ1-2; size: NA; D: NA; V: TRBV6-4; DNA: TGTGCCAGCTCAGAGGCGGGTTTAAGCTACACCTTC; CDR3: CASSEAGLSYTF
J: TRBJ1-1; size: NA; D: TRBD1; V: TRBV12-3/TRBV12-4; DNA: TGTGCCAGCAGAATACAGGGGTACACTGAAGCTTTCTTT; CDR3: CASRIQGYTEAFF
J: TRBJ1-1; size: once; D: NA; V: TRBV18; DNA: TGTGCCAGCTCAGGACTGGATAAGAACACTGAAGCTTTCTTT; CDR3: CASSGLDKNTEAFF
J: TRBJ1-2; size: NA; D: NA; V: TRBV7-9; DNA: TGTGCCAGCAGCTTGGACAACCTAGCGGCCTATGGCTACACCTTC; CDR3: CASSLDNLAAYGYTF
J: TRBJ2-5; size: NA; D: TRBD2; V: TRBV7-2; DNA: TGTGCCAGCAGCTCTAGCGGGGGGGTAGTGGGGACCCAGTACTTC; CDR3: CASSSSGGVVGTQYF
J: TRBJ2-2; size: NA; D: TRBD1; V: TRBV5-1; DNA: TGCGCCAGCAGCTTGGTACAGGGGAGTGAATCCGGGGAGCTGTTTTTT; CDR3: CASSLVQGSESGELFF